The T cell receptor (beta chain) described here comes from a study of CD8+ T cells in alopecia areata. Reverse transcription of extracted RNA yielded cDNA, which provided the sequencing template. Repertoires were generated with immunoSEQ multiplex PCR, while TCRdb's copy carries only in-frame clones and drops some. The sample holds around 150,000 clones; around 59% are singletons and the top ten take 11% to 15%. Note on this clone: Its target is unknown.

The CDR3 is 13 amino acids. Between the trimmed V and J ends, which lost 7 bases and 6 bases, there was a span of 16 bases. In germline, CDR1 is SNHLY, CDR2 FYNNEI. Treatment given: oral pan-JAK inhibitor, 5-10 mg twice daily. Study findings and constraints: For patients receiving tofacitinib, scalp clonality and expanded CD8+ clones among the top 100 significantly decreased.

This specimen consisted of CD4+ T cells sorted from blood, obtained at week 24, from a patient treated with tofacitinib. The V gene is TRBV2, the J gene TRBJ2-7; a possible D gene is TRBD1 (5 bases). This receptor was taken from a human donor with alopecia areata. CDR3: CASMISGSGEQYF. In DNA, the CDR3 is TGTGCCAGCATGATCTCAGGGTCGGGCGAGCAGTACTTC.